This T cell receptor beta chain was captured in a study of T cells in Graves' hyperthyroidism and ophthalmopathy. The study, taken as a whole, reports: The blood repertoire included most of the expanded thyroid clonotypes above 0.001. The model anticipated ophthalmopathy a median about 6.5 months pre-onset.

The CDR3 length is 15 residues. CDR1 and CDR2 from the germline V gene are SGHTA and FQGNSA. Lactation, pregnancy, other autoimmune disease or uncontrolled infection excluded patients. PBMCs were obtained from 10 ml fresh peripheral blood. The CDR3 regions of TCR beta were amplified from RNA transcripts. Researchers ran a first-round RT-PCR on the TCR CDR3 using the HTBI primer set. TCRdb fed the multiplex PCR reads into MiXCR, producing one record per CDR3 protein. The data hold about 580,000 distinct CDR3 sequences, with around 14% observed a single time. Comments on this clonotype: The antigen is undetermined. A clone one base away is much larger, so this may be a read error.

The sample consisted of blood. The chain uses TRBV7-2 and TRBJ2-5, with TRBD2 identical over 11 bases. The TCR was taken from a woman aged 30 to 39 with Graves' hyperthyroidism that later progressed to Graves' ophthalmopathy. The CDR3 sequence is CASSSSGRNQEAQYF. The CDR3 nucleotides read TGTGCCAGCAGCTCTAGCGGGAGGAACCAAGAGGCCCAGTACTTC.